The 26 T cell receptor beta chains given below trace back to one sample, sequenced in a study of cytomegalovirus exposure and HLA in healthy donors. Amplification used 60 Vbeta primers and 13 Jbeta primers. Assay: immunoSEQ multiplex PCR; the TCRdb copy retains only in-frame clones and omits some. The sample lists tens of thousands of clones; 77% were seen once. The sample consisted of PBMCs. These receptors were taken from a man in his fifties in good health and CMV-seropositive.

The chain combines TRBV27 with TRBJ2-2; maybe TRBD1 (6 bases). The germline gives CDR1 MNHEY, CDR2 SMNVEV (reference sequence). The CDR3 has 14 amino acids. Trimming cost V 7 bases and J 7 bases, with 16 bases left between them. The CDR3 nucleotides are TGTGCCAGCAAACAGGGTGTTGAAAGCGGGGAGCTGTTTTTT. This codes for CASKQGVESGELFF.

The chain recombines TRBV7-3 with TRBJ2-1, with TRBD1 matching over 7 bases. V lost 5 bases to trimming and J lost 8 bases; unmatched junction nucleotides: 12. CDR1 SGHTA and CDR2 FQGTGA come from the germline V gene. This CDR3 contains 15 residues. CDR3 sequence: CASSPRGQVVDEQFF. CDR3 coding DNA: TGTGCCAGCAGCCCTAGGGGGCAGGTGGTCGATGAGCAGTTCTTC.

This sequence joins TRBV7-2 and TRBJ2-1; tentatively, D is TRBD2 (5 bases). Deletions cut 2 bases from V and 16 bases from J, with 18 bases between. The CDR3 loop spans 13 amino acids. In germline, CDR1 is SGHTA, CDR2 FQGNSA. DNA for the CDR3: TGTGCCAGCAGCTTAAGCGGCTCTATTACTATCTTCTTC. Its protein product is CASSLSGSITIFF. Drawing the rest from reference TRBV7-2 and TRBJ2-1, the complete variable domain is GAGVSQSPSNKVTEKGKDVELRCDPISGHTALYWYRQSLGQGLEFLIYFQGNSAPDKSGLPSDRFSAERTGGSVSTLTIQRTQQEDSAVYLCASSLSGSITIFFGPGTRLTVL.

This clone was seen a few times. The chain carries TRBV11-3 and TRBJ2-7; D not resolved. The V gene lost 0 bases and the J gene lost 3 bases, with 6 bases spanning the gap. Germline V gene lookup returns CDR1 SGHNT and CDR2 YENEEA. The CDR3 extends over 13 amino acids. The CDR3 loop is CASSLEPSYEQYF. As DNA, the CDR3 is TGTGCCAGCAGCTTAGAGCCGAGCTACGAGCAGTACTTC. Drawing the rest from reference TRBV11-3 and TRBJ2-7, the complete variable domain is EAGVVQSPRYKIIEKKQPVAFWCNPISGHNTLYWYLQNLGQGPELLIRYENEEAVDDSQLPKDRFSAERLKGVDSTLKIQPAELGDSAVYLCASSLEPSYEQYFGPGTRLTVT.

This clone appeared once. The rearrangement links TRBV27 to TRBJ2-7, with TRBD2 matching 11 bases. Germline CDR1 and CDR2: MNHEY and SMNVEV (reference sequence). This CDR3 has 18 amino acids. Trimming at V came to 3 bases and at J to 1 base, leaving 11 bases not matched to a gene. The CDR3 coding sequence is TGTGCCAGCAGTTTGGGACTAGCGGAGTCAAGAGCGTCCTACGAGCAGTACTTC. Translated: CASSLGLAESRASYEQYF.

V is TRBV11-3 and J is TRBJ2-5; no reliable D call. Germline-derived CDR1 and CDR2 are SGHNT and YENEEA. V dropped 4 bases and J dropped 10 bases, with 4 bases sitting between them. The CDR3 sequence is 9 residues long. CDR3 in DNA: TGTGCCAGCAGCTCTATCCAGTACTTC. The encoded protein is CASSSIQYF.

The rearrangement links TRBV5-1 to TRBJ2-5, with TRBD2 matching over 7 bases. Trimming at V came to 0 bases and at J to 0 bases, leaving 8 bases not matched to a gene. Germline loops: CDR1 SGHRS, CDR2 YFSETQ. The CDR3 extends over 17 amino acids. The CDR3 here is CASSLAGGSGYQETQYF. The CDR3 region has the DNA TGCGCCAGCAGCTTGGCTGGCGGGAGTGGGTACCAAGAGACCCAGTACTTC.

Concerning this clone: At one boundary the junction diverges from the germline segment, which might be a read error. This chain's CDR3 is CASSLPISGVNSQYF. As DNA, the CDR3 is TGTGCCAGCAGCTTACCAATAAGCGGGGTAAACAGTCAGTACTTC. The chain couples TRBV7-9 to TRBJ2-4, with 7 bases aligning to TRBD2. CDR3 size: 15 residues. The germline V gene encodes CDR1 SEHNR and CDR2 FQNEAQ (reference sequence). Supplemented by reference TRBV7-9 and TRBJ2-4, the full variable domain reads DTGVSQNPRHKITKRGQNVTFRCDPISEHNRLYWYRQTLGQGPEFLTYFQNEAQLEKSRLLSDRFSAERPKGSFSTLEIQRTEQGDSAMYLCASSLPISGVNSQYFGAGTRLSVL.

The rearrangement uses TRBV5-1 and TRBJ2-1; TRBD2 matches at 7 bases. The CDR3 spans 14 residues. The trim removed 4 bases at V and 4 bases at J, leaving 5 bases unmatched. Germline values: CDR1 SGHRS, CDR2 YFSETQ. The CDR3, as DNA: TGCGCCAGCAGCAAGGGACTACTTTACAATGAGCAGTTCTTC. Residues: CASSKGLLYNEQFF.

This chain links TRBV5-1 with TRBJ2-7, with a tentative D call TRBD2 (5 bases). The germline gives CDR1 SGHRS, CDR2 YFSETQ. The length of the CDR3 is 15 residues. V was pared by 1 base and J by 1 base, with 12 bases between. The CDR3 nucleotides read TGCGCCAGCAGCTTGACCGTCGGGGATTCCTACGAGCAGTACTTC. This encodes CASSLTVGDSYEQYF.

Worth noting for this clone: Compared with germline, one end of the junction differs, possibly owing to a read error. The rearrangement joins TRBV7-9 to TRBJ2-7, with TRBD2 matching over 9 bases. CDR3 size: 16 residues. Germline V lookup: CDR1 SEHNR, CDR2 FQNEAQ (reference sequence). CDR3 amino acids: CSSSLRLAGNFGEQYF. The CDR3 DNA reads TGTTCCAGCAGCTTACGTCTAGCGGGGAACTTTGGAGAGCAGTACTTC.

The rearrangement uses TRBV9 and TRBJ2-2; tentative D call: TRBD1 (5 bases). The CDR3 sequence is 14 residues long. CDR1 is SGDLS, CDR2 YYNGEE, per germline. V lost 7 bases to trimming and J lost 1 base, with 11 bases between them. The CDR3 DNA reads as TGTGCCAGCCGTACCGACAGGAACACCGGGGAGCTGTTTTTT. This translates into CASRTDRNTGELFF.

The table lists this clone with a few counts. This chain links TRBV7-2 with TRBJ1-3; 9 positions match TRBD1. This CDR3 has 17 amino acids. Germline V gene lookup returns CDR1 SGHTA and CDR2 FQGNSA. Trimming cost V 5 bases and J 1 base; bases outside gene matches: 9. This CDR3 reads CASSPGGQGLSGNTIYF. CDR3 DNA sequence: TGTGCCAGCAGCCCCGGAGGACAGGGGCTATCTGGAAACACCATATATTTT.

CDR3: CASSSKLTSGDTDTQYF. The CDR3 region has the DNA TGCGCCAGCAGCTCTAAACTGACTAGCGGGGACACAGATACGCAGTATTTT. The chain recombines TRBV5-1 with TRBJ2-3; 11 bases map to TRBD2. There are 17 residues in the CDR3. With V trimmed by 3 bases and J by 2 bases, 8 bases remained unmatched. The germline V gene has CDR1 SGHRS and CDR2 YFSETQ.

V usage is TRBV2 and J usage is TRBJ2-7; 8 nucleotides match TRBD1. Germline CDR1 SNHLY, CDR2 FYNNEI. The CDR3 length is 13 residues. The ends lost 7 bases at V and 3 bases at J; junction bases unmatched: 5. The CDR3 bases are TGTGCCAGCAAAACAGGGGGACACTACGAGCAGTACTTC. It yields the protein CASKTGGHYEQYF.

The gene calls are TRBV2 and TRBJ1-1; TRBD1 agrees at 10 bases. V was clipped by 2 bases and J by 11 bases; unmatched bases: 11. Germline values: CDR1 SNHLY, CDR2 FYNNEI. The CDR3 length is 15 residues. The CDR3 region is CASSERQGAFKRAFF. DNA of the CDR3: TGTGCCAGCAGTGAAAGACAGGGGGCCTTCAAGCGGGCTTTCTTT.

The chain uses TRBV5-1 and TRBJ1-3; a possible D gene is TRBD1 (5 bases). V was trimmed by 5 bases and J by 4 bases, leaving 13 bases between them. The CDR3 length is 14 residues. Germline values: CDR1 SGHRS, CDR2 YFSETQ. This CDR3 is CASSPQGSGNTIYF. CDR3 DNA sequence: TGCGCCAGCAGTCCGCAGGGATCAGGAAACACCATATATTTT.

The J gene is TRBJ1-3, the V gene TRBV21-1; TRBD1, as called in the table, went unchecked against the DNA. TRBV21-1 is flagged as a pseudogene. The CDR3 consists of 13 residues. CDR3 coding DNA: TGTGCCAGCAGAGGGGGCTCTGGAAACACCATATATTTT. Protein: CASRGGSGNTIYF.

J is TRBJ1-3 and V is TRBV19, with TRBD1 matching 7 bases. This CDR3 spans 19 amino acids. Germline V gene data show CDR1 as LNHDA and CDR2 as SQIVND (reference sequence). The ends lost 0 bases at V and 4 bases at J; junction bases unmatched: 15. The CDR3 loop is CASSIDYSPGQLSGNTIYF. The CDR3 DNA reads as TGTGCCAGTAGTATAGATTACTCACCGGGACAGCTTTCGGGAAACACCATATATTTT.

This chain connects TRBV7-2 to TRBJ1-4, with D perhaps matching TRBD1 (5 bases). Germline V gene sequence: CDR1 SGHTA, CDR2 FQGNSA. With 5 bases removed from V and 4 bases from J, the gap between germline ends came to 14 bases. The CDR3 contains 15 residues. The CDR3 here is CASSRGHNFNEKLFF. DNA of the CDR3: TGTGCCAGCAGCAGAGGACACAACTTTAATGAAAAACTGTTTTTT.

The chain is built from TRBV5-5 and TRBJ2-1; the D gene is possibly TRBD1 (6 bases). Trimming pared 3 bases from V and 0 bases from J, leaving 13 bases between. Germline V gene sequence: CDR1 SGHKS, CDR2 YYEKEE (reference sequence). The CDR3 loop spans 16 amino acids. The CDR3 nucleotides are TGTGCCAGCAGCTCCTTACAGGGAGACTCCTACAATGAGCAGTTCTTC. This sequence encodes CASSSLQGDSYNEQFF.

This chain connects TRBV2 to TRBJ2-1; tentatively, D is TRBD2 (6 bases). The CDR3 has 14 amino acids. Germline assignment: CDR1 SNHLY and CDR2 FYNNEI. V lost 5 bases and J 3 bases, leaving 11 bases between the germline ends. The DNA of the CDR3 is TGTGCCAGCAGTCCCCTAGCGAACTACAATGAGCAGTTCTTC. This gives the protein CASSPLANYNEQFF.

The chain links TRBV7-8 to TRBJ2-2; 11 nucleotides align to TRBD2. V lost 1 base, J lost 2 bases, and 9 bases stayed unmatched. The CDR3 runs 19 residues. CDR1 and CDR2 from the germline V gene are SGHVS and FQNEAQ. The CDR3 reads CASSLVGTSGELNTGELFF. The CDR3 DNA is TGTGCCAGCAGCTTAGTTGGGACTAGCGGAGAGCTTAACACCGGGGAGCTGTTTTTT.

The chain joins TRBV12-5 to TRBJ2-3, with 10 bases fitting TRBD2. Trimming removed 0 bases from V and 0 bases from J; junction bases left unmatched: 0. The CDR3 is made up of 16 amino acids. CDR1 and CDR2 (germline): LGHNT, FRNRAP. CDR3 bases: TGTGCTAGTGGTTTGGTACTAGCGGGAAGCACAGATACGCAGTATTTT. Translation gives CASGLVLAGSTDTQYF.

V and J are TRBV5-1 and TRBJ1-4; D might be TRBD1 (5 bases). V was trimmed by 2 bases and J by 6 bases, leaving 11 bases between them. This CDR3 comprises 14 residues. CDR1 SGHRS and CDR2 YFSETQ come from the germline V gene. The CDR3 is CASSFTGGDEKLFF. CDR3 coding DNA: TGCGCCAGCAGCTTTACGGGGGGAGATGAAAAACTGTTTTTT. The whole variable domain, filled in from reference TRBV5-1 and TRBJ1-4, reads KAGVTQTPRYLIKTRGQQVTLSCSPISGHRSVSWYQQTPGQGLQFLFEYFSETQRNKGNFPGRFSGRQFSNSRSEMNVSTLELGDSALYLCASSFTGGDEKLFFGSGTQLSVL.

The CDR3 DNA follows: TGTGCCAGCCGAACAGGGAAAGGAGAGACCCAGTACTTC. Its translation is CASRTGKGETQYF. This chain connects TRBV7-2 to TRBJ2-5; maybe TRBD1 (6 bases). V was cut by 8 bases and J by 4 bases, with 14 bases left in between. This CDR3 has 13 amino acids. The germline V gene has CDR1 SGHTA and CDR2 FQGNSA. Looking up the rest from reference TRBV7-2 and TRBJ2-5 gives the full variable domain: GAGVSQSPSNKVTEKGKDVELRCDPISGHTALYWYRQSLGQGLEFLIYFQGNSAPDKSGLPSDRFSAERTGGSVSTLTIQRTQQEDSAVYLCASRTGKGETQYFGPGTRLLVL.